This T cell receptor (beta chain) was recovered during a study of cytomegalovirus exposure and HLA in healthy donors. Study context: Earlier work reported around 110 million unique TCR beta sequences from approximately 180 million T cells. Study conclusions and caveats: In a later analysis, about 17,000 TCR beta sequences were associated with HLA alleles at 0.05 false discovery rate. The authors later found most CMV-associated TCR beta chains appeared HLA-restricted. For cytomegalovirus status, the classifier reportedly gave diagnoses with high specificity and sensitivity.

Concerning this clone itself: Its antigen is as yet unknown.

The PCR employed 60 Vbeta primers together with 13 Jbeta primers. Generated by immunoSEQ multiplex PCR, the TCRdb table keeps only in-frame clones and is missing some. The data show over 70,000 clones, about 67% seen once. CDR1 and CDR2 from the germline V gene are MNHNS and SASEGT. V dropped 3 bases and J dropped 3 bases, with 15 bases sitting between them. This CDR3 is 16 amino acids long. Sequenced input: PBMCs. The chain has TRBV6-1 and TRBJ1-5; D ambiguous. This receptor was obtained from a man between 25 and 39 years old in good health and CMV-seronegative. The DNA of the CDR3 is TGTGCCAGCAGTGATTCCACATTCGCCAACAATCAGCCCCAGCATTTT. Amino acids: CASSDSTFANNQPQHF.